The rows below give T cell receptor beta chains drawn from one sample of a study of molecular identifiers for immune sequencing clone quantification. TCRdb re-derived calls from the PCR reads in MiXCR, one entry per CDR3 protein. The data contain some 89,000 distinct CDR3 sequences, 20% to 25% of them singletons. Sequencing was performed on naive CD8+ T cells from blood, with Jurkat cell RNA spiked in. The receptor source for this set is a human donor in good health. Some libraries in this study had Jurkat cell RNA spiked in. Both conserved end residues are trimmed from each CDR3. Size is omitted from some rows. Given values are once, few, many or a class for expanded clones.

v_gene	j_gene	abundance	CDR3aa
TRBV4-1	TRBJ1-5	many	ASSQASGTGNQPQH
TRBV19	TRBJ1-2	few	ASSMGPSDGYT
TRBV30	TRBJ1-5	many	AWSVNVLFGTGLNQPQH
TRBV12-3/TRBV12-4	TRBJ1-5	-	ASRMGRDQPQH
TRBV20-1	TRBJ2-1	-	SARDLAGRAWDEQF
TRBV7-9	TRBJ1-3	many	ASSPSGTPGNTIY
TRBV18	TRBJ2-3	many	ASSPPESVTQY
TRBV12-3/TRBV12-4	TRBJ2-3	-	ASSQESPGLGTDTQY
TRBV7-2	TRBJ2-3	-	ASSFSVAAARPPDTQY
TRBV27	TRBJ2-7	many	ASSLHLTAYEQY
TRBV5-6	TRBJ2-3	many	ASSSTGLGRGDTQY
TRBV6-2/TRBV6-3	TRBJ2-6	many	ASSKQESGANVLT
TRBV29-1	TRBJ1-2	many	STTPPSGTAGSNYGYT
TRBV18	TRBJ2-7	-	ARSPSGPYEQY
TRBV25-1	TRBJ2-3	many	ASSELTPRDRDITDTQY
TRBV13	TRBJ2-3	many	ASSILLAGYTDTQY
TRBV5-3	TRBJ2-5	-	AGSLLAEETQY
TRBV11-1	TRBJ2-7	-	ASSLNGVSYERY
TRBV5-3	TRBJ2-5	-	ARSLPLKGETQY
TRBV19	TRBJ2-5	many	ASSTGLVFLETQY
TRBV7-7	TRBJ2-3	many	ASSPTLGLADTQY
TRBV6-5	TRBJ2-2	-	ASSYSGQNTGELF
TRBV4-1	TRBJ2-7	many	ASSISGGLAYEQY
TRBV19	TRBJ2-5	-	ASSIGLAGVEPQY
TRBV11-2	TRBJ1-1	many	ASSSREPNTEAF
TRBV20-1	TRBJ1-5	many	SARVPGSNQPQH
TRBV6-2/TRBV6-3	TRBJ2-3	many	ASRWASGSGADTQY
TRBV11-2	TRBJ2-7	-	ASSLRQGRIGNEQY
TRBV4-1	TRBJ1-4	many	ASSQAKGSNEKLF
TRBV2	TRBJ2-7	many	AGGTRGGEQY
TRBV25-1	TRBJ2-7	many	ASSVGRLHFSYEQY
TRBV20-1	TRBJ2-3	few	SARDWEGRDTQY